This is a list of T cell receptor beta chains from one sample in a study of CD8 T cells in ankylosing spondylitis. TCRdb re-analysed the 5' RACE reads in MiXCR, keeping a single row per CDR3 protein. The sample comprises more than 300,000 distinct CDR3 sequences, around 7.6% of which are singletons, and approximately 14% rests with the top ten. The material sequenced was blood, either unsorted or a sorted T cell fraction (not recorded which). The receptors were sampled from a male donor with ankylosing spondylitis. The CDR3 runs from the conserved cysteine through the conserved F or W. The D gene is left open where the match is weak. Expanded clones get a size class; other rows say once, few or many, or leave the size out.

clone size	V gene	D gene	J gene	CDR3 DNA	CDR3 protein
.	TRBV7-8	TRBD1	TRBJ1-4	TGTGCCAGCAGAAAAACAGGGGGGCTCGGGTCCAATGAAAAACTGTTTTTT	CASRKTGGLGSNEKLFF
.	TRBV11-1	TRBD1	TRBJ2-1	TGTGCCAGCAGCTTAGAACAGGGGAAGAATGAGAAGTTCTTC	CASSLEQGKNEKFF
few	TRBV25-1	.	TRBJ1-6	TGTGCCAGCAGTGAACTTACAGGGAACGGTTCACCCCTCCACTTT	CASSELTGNGSPLHF
.	TRBV5-1	TRBD2	TRBJ2-3	TGCGCCAGCAGCCGTAGCGGGAGCTCCACAGATACGCAGTATTTT	CASSRSGSSTDTQYF
.	TRBV5-1	.	TRBJ1-2	TGCGCCAGCAGCTTGTTGTCGGGGGCGAGCTATGGCTACACCTTC	CASSLLSGASYGYTF
few	TRBV5-1	TRBD2	TRBJ2-1	TGCGCCAGCTGCATCTCGGGACTAGGTGTGAATGAGCAGTTCTTC	CASCISGLGVNEQFF
.	TRBV15	TRBD1	TRBJ2-2	TGTGCCACCAGCAGAGATCTCGGGGAGACAGGGAGCTCCGGGGAGCTGTTTTTT	CATSRDLGETGSSGELFF
.	TRBV9	.	TRBJ2-7	TGTGCCAGCAGTCTCAACAGGGAGAGCGAGCAGTACTTC	CASSLNRESEQYF
.	TRBV6-2/TRBV6-3	TRBD1	TRBJ1-1	TGTGCCAGCCTTGATTGGGACAGAGGGGCTTTCTTT	CASLDWDRGAFF
few	TRBV6-1	TRBD2	TRBJ2-1	TGTGCCAGCAAGATAGCGGGAGGTCTAAGTGAGCAGTTCTTC	CASKIAGGLSEQFF